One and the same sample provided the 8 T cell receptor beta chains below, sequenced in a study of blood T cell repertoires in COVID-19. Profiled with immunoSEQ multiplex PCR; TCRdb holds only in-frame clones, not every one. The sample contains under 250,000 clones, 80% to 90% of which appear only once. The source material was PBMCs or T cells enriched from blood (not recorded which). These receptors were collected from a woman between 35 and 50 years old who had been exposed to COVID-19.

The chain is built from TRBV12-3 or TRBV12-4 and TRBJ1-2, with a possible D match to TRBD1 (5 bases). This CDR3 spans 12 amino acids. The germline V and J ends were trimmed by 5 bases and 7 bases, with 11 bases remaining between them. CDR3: CASSPGAGGYTF. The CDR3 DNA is TGTGCCAGCAGTCCTGGGGCTGGTGGCTACACCTTC.

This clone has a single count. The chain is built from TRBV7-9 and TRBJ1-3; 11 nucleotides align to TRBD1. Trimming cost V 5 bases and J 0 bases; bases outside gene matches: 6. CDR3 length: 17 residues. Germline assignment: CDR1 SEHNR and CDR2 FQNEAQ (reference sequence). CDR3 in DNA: TGTGCCAGCAGCCATACGGGACAGGGGGGCTCTGGAAACACCATATATTTT. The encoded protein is CASSHTGQGGSGNTIYF. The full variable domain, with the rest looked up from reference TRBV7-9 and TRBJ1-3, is DTGVSQNPRHKITKRGQNVTFRCDPISEHNRLYWYRQTLGQGPEFLTYFQNEAQLEKSRLLSDRFSAERPKGSFSTLEIQRTEQGDSAMYLCASSHTGQGGSGNTIYFGEGSWLTVV.

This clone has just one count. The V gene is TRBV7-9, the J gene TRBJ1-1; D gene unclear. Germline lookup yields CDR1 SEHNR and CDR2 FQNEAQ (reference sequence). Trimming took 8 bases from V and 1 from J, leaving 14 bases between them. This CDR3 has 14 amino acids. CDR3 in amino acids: CASGLREKNTEAFF. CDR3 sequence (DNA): TGTGCCAGCGGACTGCGGGAGAAGAACACTGAAGCTTTCTTT.

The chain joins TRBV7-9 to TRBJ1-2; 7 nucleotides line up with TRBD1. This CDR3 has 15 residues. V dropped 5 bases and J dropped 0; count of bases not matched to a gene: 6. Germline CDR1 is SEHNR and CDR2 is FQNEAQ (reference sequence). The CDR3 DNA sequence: TGTGCCAGCAGCATTAGACAGGGTACTAACTATGGCTACACCTTC. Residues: CASSIRQGTNYGYTF.

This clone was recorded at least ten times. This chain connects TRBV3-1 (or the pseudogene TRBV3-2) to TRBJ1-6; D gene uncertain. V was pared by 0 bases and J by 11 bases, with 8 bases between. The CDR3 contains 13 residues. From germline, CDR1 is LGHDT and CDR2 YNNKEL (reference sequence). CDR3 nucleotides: TGTGCCAGCAGCCAAGAAGAGCGCACACCCCTCCACTTT. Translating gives CASSQEERTPLHF.

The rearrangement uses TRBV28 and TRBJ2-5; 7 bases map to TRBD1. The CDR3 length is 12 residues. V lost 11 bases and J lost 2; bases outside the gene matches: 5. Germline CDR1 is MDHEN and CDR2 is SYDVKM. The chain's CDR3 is CAAWDRQETQYF. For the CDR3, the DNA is TGTGCCGCCTGGGACAGACAAGAGACCCAGTACTTC.

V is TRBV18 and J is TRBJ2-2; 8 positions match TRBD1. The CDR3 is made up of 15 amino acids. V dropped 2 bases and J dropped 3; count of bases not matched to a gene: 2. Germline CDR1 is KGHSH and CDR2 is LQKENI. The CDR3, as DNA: TGTGCCAGCTCACCAGACAGGGGACACACCGGGGAGCTGTTTTTT. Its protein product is CASSPDRGHTGELFF.

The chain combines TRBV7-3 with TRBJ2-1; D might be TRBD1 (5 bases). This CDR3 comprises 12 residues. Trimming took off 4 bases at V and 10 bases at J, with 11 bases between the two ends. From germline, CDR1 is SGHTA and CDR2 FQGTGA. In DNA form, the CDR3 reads TGTGCCAGCAGCTCTCCAGGGCGGGAGCAGTTCTTC. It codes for CASSSPGREQFF.